One and the same sample provided the 5 T cell receptor beta chains below, sequenced in a study of beta chain features in type 1 diabetes. Of the isolated RNA, all was reverse transcribed, and so the sequenced material was expressed TCRB transcripts. The repertoire was sequenced with immunoSEQ multiplex PCR; TCRdb's copy has only in-frame clones and lacks some. Of hundreds of thousands of clones in the sample, 15% to 19% were seen once. Input material: naive CD4+ T cells from blood. The origin of the receptors is a man aged 18 to 35 in good health.

This clone was detected a few times. The rearrangement links TRBV5-4 to TRBJ1-6; no clear D. Germline V gene sequence: CDR1 SGHNT, CDR2 YYREEE (reference sequence). The CDR3 extends over 15 amino acids. Trimming removed 0 bases at V and 7 bases at J, with 11 bases between. Here the CDR3 DNA reads TGTGCCAGCAGCTTGGACGGGAGTGGGAATTCACCCCTCCACTTT. It encodes CASSLDGSGNSPLHF.

The chain employs TRBV28 and TRBJ1-5, with 10 bases matching TRBD1. Looked up from germline, CDR1 is MDHEN and CDR2 is SYDVKM. V shed 6 bases, J shed 5 bases, and the junction held 10 bases outside the gene matches. The CDR3 length is 16 residues. CDR3 loop: CASRDRDRGWDQPQHF. The DNA for the CDR3 is TGTGCCAGCAGAGACCGGGACAGGGGTTGGGATCAGCCCCAGCATTTT.

Only a few counts were recorded for this clone. The CDR3 nucleotides are TGTGCCAGCAGTTACACCCTGGACAGGGGGGAGACCCAGTACTTC. It codes for CASSYTLDRGETQYF. V usage is TRBV6-5 and J usage is TRBJ2-5; 10 bases map to TRBD1. This CDR3 region has 15 residues. V dropped 2 bases and J dropped 5; count of bases not matched to a gene: 5. Germline CDR1 is MNHEY and CDR2 is SVGAGI.

The V and J genes are TRBV7-2 and TRBJ2-5; possibly TRBD2 for D (5 bases). Germline CDR1 reads SGHTA; CDR2 reads FQGNSA. Trimming cost V 3 bases and J 6 bases, with 14 bases left between them. The CDR3 runs to 14 residues. CDR3 sequence: CASSLRSSSKTQYF. The CDR3 nucleotides read TGTGCCAGCAGCTTGCGGTCTAGCAGTAAGACCCAGTACTTC.

The count of this clone is one. V usage is TRBV15 and J usage is TRBJ2-1; D may match TRBD1 or TRBD2 (5 bases each). Per germline, CDR1 LNHNV and CDR2 YYDKDF (reference sequence). V was pared by 0 bases and J by 0 bases, with 9 bases between. The CDR3 consists of 16 residues. The CDR3 DNA reads TGTGCCACCAGCAGAGAGGCAGGGAGCTCCTACAATGAGCAGTTCTTC. This sequence encodes CATSREAGSSYNEQFF.